This T cell receptor beta chain was identified in a study of blood T cell repertoires in COVID-19. Whole-study context: The analysed material was cDNA or gDNA that came from T cells, B-cell-depleted T cells, or PBMCs.

The CDR3 has 11 residues. Germline loops: CDR1 MNHNS, CDR2 SASEGT. The V and J ends lost 2 bases and 10 bases respectively, with 6 bases between them. Only in-frame clones appear in the TCRdb table, and some are missing; sequencing was by immunoSEQ multiplex PCR. The table shows under 200,000 clones, with about 85% occurring only once. The specimen sequenced was peripheral blood. The chain is built from TRBV6-1 and TRBJ2-1, with D perhaps matching TRBD1 (5 bases). This receptor was taken from a man aged 55 to 70 with active or convalescent COVID-19. CDR3 in DNA: TGTGCCAGCAGTGAAAACAGGGAGCAGTTCTTC. This sequence encodes CASSENREQFF.